This section outlines one TCR beta chain sequence together with its context. The CDR3 has 13 residues. With 3 bases removed from V and 6 bases from J, the gap between germline ends came to 11 bases. The germline gives CDR1 LNHDA, CDR2 SQIVND (reference sequence). The entry originates in a study of low-dose radiotherapy and immunotherapy resistance in tumors. Study background: The patients were given nivolumab 240 mg every two weeks and ipilimumab 1 mg/kg every six weeks, through an intravenous route. The drug cyclophosphamide was given into a vein at 200 mg/m2 every two weeks, one day before radiation and immunotherapy.

Donors were administered nivolumab, ipilimumab, aspirin and low-dose cyclophosphamide, together with low-dose radiotherapy. TRAV- and TRBV-specific primers primed first-strand cDNA, covering alpha and beta chains. The PCR that amplified TCRs ran for around 22 cycles, relying on a constant-region primer and a V-primer adapter. mRNA, after isolation, was amplified by in vitro transcription. MiXCR was run by TCRdb on the reads, yielding one entry per CDR3 protein. The sample includes around 18,000 distinct CDR3 sequences, around 72% of them seen just once. The chain is built from TRBV19 and TRBJ1-2, with D perhaps TRBD1 (6 bases). This TCR came from a human donor with advanced metastatic prostate, ovarian, gallbladder or colorectal cancer (not recorded which). This table probably holds off-target reads from a library built for another chain. The CDR3 sequence: CASSIGGHHGYTF. The DNA for the CDR3 is TGTGCCAGTAGTATCGGGGGACATCATGGCTACACCTTC.